This T cell receptor (beta chain) appears in the sequencing data of a study of T cells after somatic rescue of genetic block. Trimming cost V 3 bases and J 10 bases, with 7 bases left between them. Germline V gene sequence: CDR1 LGHNA, CDR2 YSLEER. The CDR3 totals 11 residues. Clones were read by immunoSEQ multiplex PCR, and TCRdb kept only the in-frame ones, dropping some. The table records 100,000 to 120,000 clones, 75% to 95% of them present only once. This TCR derives from a woman between 18 and 30 years old. The specimen was peripheral blood mononuclear cells (PBMCs). The chain uses TRBV4-3 and TRBJ2-1; D is perhaps TRBD1 (6 bases). Here the CDR3 reads CASSQTGEQFF. The DNA of the CDR3 is TGCGCCAGCAGCCAGACAGGCGAGCAGTTCTTC.